The 10 T cell receptor beta chains given below trace back to one sample, sequenced in a study of CD8 T cells in ankylosing spondylitis. Study-level findings and limits: It appeared that ankylosing spondylitis blood was characterized by a TCR beta motif of fewer than 10 highly homologous variants.

Antigens of these TCRs are unknown. Each CDR3 protein is one row after TCRdb ran MiXCR on the 5' RACE reads. The sample has more than 400,000 distinct CDR3 sequences; roughly 5.3% are singletons. Sequencing was performed on blood, either unsorted or a sorted T cell fraction (not recorded which). These receptor sequences come from a male donor with ankylosing spondylitis.

The gene calls are TRBV5-5 and TRBJ2-1; D possibly uses TRBD1 or TRBD2 (5 bases each). Looked up from germline, CDR1 is SGHKS and CDR2 is YYEKEE (reference sequence). Between the trimmed V and J ends, which lost 4 bases and 8 bases, there was a span of 16 bases. This CDR3 comprises 14 residues. CDR3 in DNA: TGTGCCAGCAGCCCCGGGACCGGATGCTATGAGCAGTTCTTC. Its translation: CASSPGTGCYEQFF.

The V and J genes are TRBV7-3 and TRBJ2-1, with unresolved D. CDR1 is SGHTA and CDR2 is FQGTGA in the germline V gene. The CDR3 is 11 residues long. The V gene lost 7 bases and the J gene lost 14 bases, with 15 bases spanning the gap. This CDR3 reads CASTPRSQEFF. The CDR3 nucleotides read TGTGCCAGCACCCCGCGGTCCCAGGAGTTCTTC.

This clonotype was observed at least ten times. The rearrangement uses TRBV7-2 and TRBJ2-7; 8 positions match TRBD2. The junction had 4 bases not matched to a gene; V was cut back by 4 bases and J by 2 bases. CDR3 size: 14 residues. Germline V lookup: CDR1 SGHTA, CDR2 FQGNSA. The CDR3 DNA is TGTGCCAGCAGCTCGGGGGGACTAGCCTACGAGCAGTACTTC. The encoded protein is CASSSGGLAYEQYF.

This clonotype appeared many times. The chain uses TRBV6-1 and TRBJ1-1; 7 bases match TRBD1. V lost 1 base, J lost 3 bases, and 2 bases stayed unmatched. This CDR3 region has 14 residues. CDR1 and CDR2 (germline): MNHNS, SASEGT. CDR3 bases: TGTGCCAGCAGTGAAGTAGGGGGCTACACTGAAGCTTTCTTT. Translation: CASSEVGGYTEAFF.

CDR3 amino acids: CASSRGLVNYNEQFF. The CDR3 nucleotides are TGTGCCAGCAGCCGCGGACTAGTCAATTACAATGAGCAGTTCTTC. The chain uses TRBV7-9 and TRBJ2-1; 7 nucleotides align to TRBD2. In germline, CDR1 is SEHNR, CDR2 FQNEAQ (reference sequence). The CDR3 totals 15 residues. The J segment lost 4 bases and the V segment lost 5 bases, leaving 8 bases of the junction unmatched.

This clonotype was counted at least ten times. J is TRBJ1-5 and V is TRBV9; the D gene is possibly TRBD1 (5 bases). The CDR3 has 15 amino acids. CDR1 and CDR2 from the germline V gene are SGDLS and YYNGEE. V was pared by 4 bases and J by 7 bases, with 18 bases between. CDR3 nucleotides: TGTGCCAGCAGCTGGGGGGGGGAGACCGCGCAGCCCCAGCATTTT. Amino acid sequence: CASSWGGETAQPQHF.

This clonotype was seen at least ten times. The chain joins TRBV28 to TRBJ1-1, with D unclear. This CDR3 region has 12 residues. Trimming removed 8 bases at V and 4 bases at J, with 11 bases between. From germline, CDR1 is MDHEN and CDR2 SYDVKM. DNA of the CDR3: TGTGCCAGCCGTCTTCGGGGCACTGAAGCTTTCTTT. Translating gives CASRLRGTEAFF.

This clonotype was counted a few times. The CDR3 sequence is CSAIGHSNQPQHF. Here the CDR3 DNA reads TGCAGTGCTATCGGTCATAGCAATCAGCCCCAGCATTTT. This chain connects TRBV20-1 to TRBJ1-5; the D is unclear. The CDR3 consists of 13 residues. The V end lost 4 bases, the J end lost 0 bases, and 7 bases lay between the germline ends. The germline CDR1 and CDR2 sequences are DFQATT and SNEGSKA (reference sequence).

In this sample, this clonotype turned up many times. DNA for the CDR3: TGTGCCATCAGTGAGTCCAGGGGGAATACGCAGTATTTT. This gives the protein CAISESRGNTQYF. This chain uses TRBV10-3 with TRBJ2-3; the match to TRBD1 covers 7 bases. The length of the CDR3 is 13 residues. CDR1 is ENHRY and CDR2 is SYGVKD in the germline V gene. J was trimmed by 7 bases and V by 0 bases; bases with no gene match: 1.

This clonotype was detected ten times or more. The V call is TRBV10-3, the J call TRBJ2-7; D unclear. CDR3 size: 11 residues. Germline values: CDR1 ENHRY, CDR2 SYGVKD. Between the trimmed V and J ends, which lost 9 bases and 0 bases, there was a span of 6 bases. CDR3 residues: CAITNSYEQYF. The CDR3 nucleotides are TGTGCCATTACGAACTCCTACGAGCAGTACTTC.